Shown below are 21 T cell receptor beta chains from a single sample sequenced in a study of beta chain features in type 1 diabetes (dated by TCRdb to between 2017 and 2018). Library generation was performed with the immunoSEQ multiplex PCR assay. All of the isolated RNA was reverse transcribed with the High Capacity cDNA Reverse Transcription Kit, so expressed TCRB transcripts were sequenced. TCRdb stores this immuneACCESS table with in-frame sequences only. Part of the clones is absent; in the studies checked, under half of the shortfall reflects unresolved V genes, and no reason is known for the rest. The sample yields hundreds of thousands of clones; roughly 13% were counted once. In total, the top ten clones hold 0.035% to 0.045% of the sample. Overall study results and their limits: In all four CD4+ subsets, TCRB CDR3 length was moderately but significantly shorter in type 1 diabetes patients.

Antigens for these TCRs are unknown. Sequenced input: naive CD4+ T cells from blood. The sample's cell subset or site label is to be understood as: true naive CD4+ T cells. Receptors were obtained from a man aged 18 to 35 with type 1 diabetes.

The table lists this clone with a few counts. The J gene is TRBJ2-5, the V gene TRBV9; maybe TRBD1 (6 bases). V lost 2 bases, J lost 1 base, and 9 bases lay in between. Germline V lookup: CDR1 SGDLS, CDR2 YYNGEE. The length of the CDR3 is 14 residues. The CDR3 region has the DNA TGTGCCAGCAGCGTTACAGGGACCCAAGAGACCCAGTACTTC. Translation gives CASSVTGTQETQYF.

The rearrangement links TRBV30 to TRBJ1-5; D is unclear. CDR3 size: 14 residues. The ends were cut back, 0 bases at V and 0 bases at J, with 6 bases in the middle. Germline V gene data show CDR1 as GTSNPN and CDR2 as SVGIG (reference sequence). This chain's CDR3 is CAWSVVLSNQPQHF. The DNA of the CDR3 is TGTGCCTGGAGTGTGGTCCTTAGCAATCAGCCCCAGCATTTT.

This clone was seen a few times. CDR3 nucleotide sequence: TGTGCCAGCTCACCTACGGTGATCGCTGAAGCTTTCTTT. This sequence encodes CASSPTVIAEAFF. The chain employs TRBV18 and TRBJ1-1; unclear D gene. Germline-derived CDR1 and CDR2 are KGHSH and LQKENI. Deletions cut 3 bases from V and 6 bases from J, with 11 bases between. The CDR3 is made up of 13 amino acids.

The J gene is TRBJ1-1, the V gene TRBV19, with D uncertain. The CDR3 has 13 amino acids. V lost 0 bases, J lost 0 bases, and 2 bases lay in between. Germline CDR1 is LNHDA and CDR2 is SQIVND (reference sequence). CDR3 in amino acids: CASSIEMNTEAFF. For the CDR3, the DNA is TGTGCCAGTAGTATAGAGATGAACACTGAAGCTTTCTTT.

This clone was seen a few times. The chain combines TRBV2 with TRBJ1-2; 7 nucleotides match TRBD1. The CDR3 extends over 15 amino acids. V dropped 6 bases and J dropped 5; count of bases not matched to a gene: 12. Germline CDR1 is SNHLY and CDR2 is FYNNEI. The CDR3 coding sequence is TGTGCCAGCAGCGGCCAGGGGGGAGCTGGGTATGGCTACACCTTC. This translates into CASSGQGGAGYGYTF.

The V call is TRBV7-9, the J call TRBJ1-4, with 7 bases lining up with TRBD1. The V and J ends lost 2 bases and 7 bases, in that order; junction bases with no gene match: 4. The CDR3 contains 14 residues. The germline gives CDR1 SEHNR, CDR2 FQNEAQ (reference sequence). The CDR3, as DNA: TGTGCCAGCAGCTTACAACAGGGGCGTGAAAAACTGTTTTTT. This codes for CASSLQQGREKLFF.

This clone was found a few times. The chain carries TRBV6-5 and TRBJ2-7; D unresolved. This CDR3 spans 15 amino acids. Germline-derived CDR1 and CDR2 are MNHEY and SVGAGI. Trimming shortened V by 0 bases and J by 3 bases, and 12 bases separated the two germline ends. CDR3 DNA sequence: TGTGCCAGCAGTTACTCTGGAACGAGAGGCTACGAGCAGTACTTC. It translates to CASSYSGTRGYEQYF.

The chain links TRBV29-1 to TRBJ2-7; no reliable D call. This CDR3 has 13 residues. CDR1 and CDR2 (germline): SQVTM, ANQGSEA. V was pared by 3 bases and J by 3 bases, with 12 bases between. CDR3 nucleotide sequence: TGCAGCGTTGACGGAGAACCCAACTACGAGCAGTACTTC. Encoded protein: CSVDGEPNYEQYF.

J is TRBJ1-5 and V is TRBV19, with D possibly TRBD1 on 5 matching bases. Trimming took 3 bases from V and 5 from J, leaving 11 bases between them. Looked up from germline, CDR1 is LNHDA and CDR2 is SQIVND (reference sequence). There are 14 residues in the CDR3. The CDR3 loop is CASSIWGAYQPQHF. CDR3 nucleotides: TGTGCCAGTAGTATTTGGGGCGCCTATCAGCCCCAGCATTTT.

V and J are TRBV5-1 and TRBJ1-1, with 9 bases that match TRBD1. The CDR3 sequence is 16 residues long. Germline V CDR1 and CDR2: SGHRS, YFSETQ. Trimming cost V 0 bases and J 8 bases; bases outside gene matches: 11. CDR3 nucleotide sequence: TGCGCCAGCAGCTTGGTTGGACAGGGGTATGGTTCGGAAGCTTTCTTT. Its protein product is CASSLVGQGYGSEAFF. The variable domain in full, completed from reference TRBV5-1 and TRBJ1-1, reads KAGVTQTPRYLIKTRGQQVTLSCSPISGHRSVSWYQQTPGQGLQFLFEYFSETQRNKGNFPGRFSGRQFSNSRSEMNVSTLELGDSALYLCASSLVGQGYGSEAFFGQGTRLTVV.

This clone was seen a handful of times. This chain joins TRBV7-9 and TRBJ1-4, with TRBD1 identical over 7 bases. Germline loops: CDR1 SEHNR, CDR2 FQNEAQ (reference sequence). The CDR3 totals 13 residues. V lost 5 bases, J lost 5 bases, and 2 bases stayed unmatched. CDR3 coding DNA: TGTGCCAGCAGCAAGGGACAGAATGAAAAACTGTTTTTT. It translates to CASSKGQNEKLFF.

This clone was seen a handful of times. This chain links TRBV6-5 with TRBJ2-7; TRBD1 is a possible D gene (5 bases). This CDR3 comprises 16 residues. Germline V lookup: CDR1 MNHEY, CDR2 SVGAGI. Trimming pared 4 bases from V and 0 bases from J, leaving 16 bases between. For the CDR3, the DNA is TGTGCCAGCAGTTTGCGTGAGGCAGGGCGCTCCTACGAGCAGTACTTC. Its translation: CASSLREAGRSYEQYF.

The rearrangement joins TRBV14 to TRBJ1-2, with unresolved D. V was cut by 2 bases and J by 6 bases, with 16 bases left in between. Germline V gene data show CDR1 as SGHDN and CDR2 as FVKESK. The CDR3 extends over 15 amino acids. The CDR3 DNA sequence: TGTGCCAGCAGCCAAAACACAGCCCTCGGAGATGGCTACACCTTC. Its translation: CASSQNTALGDGYTF.

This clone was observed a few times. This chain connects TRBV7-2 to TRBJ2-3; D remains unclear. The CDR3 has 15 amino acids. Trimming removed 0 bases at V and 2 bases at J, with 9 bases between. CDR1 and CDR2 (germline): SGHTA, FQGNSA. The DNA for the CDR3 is TGTGCCAGCAGCTTAGCGCCGGGCACCACAGATACGCAGTATTTT. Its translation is CASSLAPGTTDTQYF.

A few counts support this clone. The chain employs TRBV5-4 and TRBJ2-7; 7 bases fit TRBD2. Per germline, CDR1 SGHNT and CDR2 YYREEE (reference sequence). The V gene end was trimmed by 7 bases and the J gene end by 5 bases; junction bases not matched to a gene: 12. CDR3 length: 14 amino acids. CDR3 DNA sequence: TGTGCCAGCCAAGGGGAGGGGAGGTTCGACGAGCAGTACTTC. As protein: CASQGEGRFDEQYF.

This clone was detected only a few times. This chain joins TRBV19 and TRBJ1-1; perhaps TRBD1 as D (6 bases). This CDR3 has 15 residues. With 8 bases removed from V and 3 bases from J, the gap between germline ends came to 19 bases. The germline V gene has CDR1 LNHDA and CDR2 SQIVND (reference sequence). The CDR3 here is CASYDRSRGYTEAFF. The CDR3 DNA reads TGTGCCAGTTATGACAGGTCGAGAGGTTACACTGAAGCTTTCTTT.

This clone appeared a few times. CDR3 DNA: TGTGCCAGCAGCCGACAGGGCCTCCACAATGAGCAGTTCTTC. Its protein is CASSRQGLHNEQFF. The rearrangement links TRBV11-2 to TRBJ2-1; the match to TRBD1 covers 7 bases. V lost 5 bases and J lost 5; bases outside the gene matches: 6. The CDR3 contains 14 residues. The V gene's germline CDR1 is SGHAT and CDR2 FQNNGV.

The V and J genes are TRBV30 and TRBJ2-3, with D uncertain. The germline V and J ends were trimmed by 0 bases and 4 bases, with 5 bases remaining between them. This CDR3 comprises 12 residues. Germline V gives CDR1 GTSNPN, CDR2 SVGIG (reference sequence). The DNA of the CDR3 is TGTGCCTGGAGTGTGAGTCCAGATACGCAGTATTTT. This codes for CAWSVSPDTQYF.

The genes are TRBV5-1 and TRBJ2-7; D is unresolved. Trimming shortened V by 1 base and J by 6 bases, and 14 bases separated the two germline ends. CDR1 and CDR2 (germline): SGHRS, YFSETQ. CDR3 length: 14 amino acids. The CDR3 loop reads CASSLSFLSGEQYF. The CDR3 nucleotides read TGCGCCAGCAGCTTGTCTTTCCTATCGGGCGAGCAGTACTTC. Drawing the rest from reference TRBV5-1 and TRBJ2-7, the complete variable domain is KAGVTQTPRYLIKTRGQQVTLSCSPISGHRSVSWYQQTPGQGLQFLFEYFSETQRNKGNFPGRFSGRQFSNSRSEMNVSTLELGDSALYLCASSLSFLSGEQYFGPGTRLTVT.

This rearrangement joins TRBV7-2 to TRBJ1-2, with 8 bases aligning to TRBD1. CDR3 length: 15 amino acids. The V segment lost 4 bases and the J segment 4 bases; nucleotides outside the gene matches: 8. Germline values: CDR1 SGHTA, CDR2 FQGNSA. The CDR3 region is CASSSYRGAAYGYTF. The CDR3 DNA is TGTGCCAGCAGCTCGTACAGGGGGGCTGCCTATGGCTACACCTTC. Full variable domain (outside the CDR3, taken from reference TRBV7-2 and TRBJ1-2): GAGVSQSPSNKVTEKGKDVELRCDPISGHTALYWYRQSLGQGLEFLIYFQGNSAPDKSGLPSDRFSAERTGGSVSTLTIQRTQQEDSAVYLCASSSYRGAAYGYTFGSGTRLTVV.

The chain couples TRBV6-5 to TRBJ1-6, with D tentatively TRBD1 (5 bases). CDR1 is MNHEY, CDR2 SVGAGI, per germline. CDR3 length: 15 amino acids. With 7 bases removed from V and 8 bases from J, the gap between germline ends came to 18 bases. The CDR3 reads CASKPQVLVDSPLHF. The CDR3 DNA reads TGTGCCAGCAAACCACAGGTTTTAGTGGATTCACCCCTCCACTTT.